This T cell receptor (beta chain) comes out of a study of beta chain features in type 1 diabetes. Study background: Sorted cells from all samples, numbering 107,917,701, were examined. Notes on the study in general: Diminished insertions and augmented deletions at VDJ junctions characterized type 1 diabetes patients.

The germline gives CDR1 MNHNS, CDR2 SASEGT. The CDR3 has 14 amino acids. Trimming pared 3 bases from V and 7 bases from J, leaving 12 bases between. Of the isolated RNA, all was reverse transcribed, and so the sequenced material was expressed TCRB transcripts. The average output of naive, central memory and regulatory T cell samples was approximately 3.8 million reads. The data were produced by immunoSEQ multiplex PCR, yet TCRdb's version contains in-frame clones alone and is incomplete. The table has under 950,000 clones, around a sixth seen once. Every sorted population was more than 95% pure. Of note for this clone: The antigen is undetermined.

Sample: naive CD4+ T cells from blood. The origin of this receptor is a woman under 30 in good health. The V gene is TRBV6-1, the J gene TRBJ1-4; a weak D match, TRBD1 (6 bases). CDR3 residues: CASSEQGGFEKLFF. The CDR3 region has the DNA TGTGCCAGCAGTGAGCAAGGGGGTTTTGAAAAACTGTTTTTT.